One sample yielded the 28 T cell receptor beta chains listed below, sequenced in a study of T cells after posttransplantation cyclophosphamide (dated by TCRdb to about 2016). To count as naive, T cells had to be viable CD3+CD4+ or CD3+CD8+ cells with a CCR7+CD45RA+CD45RO-CD95-CD27+CD28+ profile. The protocol used for the library was the immunoSEQ multiplex PCR assay. TCRdb re-hosts the immuneACCESS table, in-frame sequences only. Its copies lack some clones; in the studies checked, an unresolved V gene accounts for under half of them, and the cause for the rest is not known. The sample table records roughly 32,000 clones; 90% to 95% of these occur just once. Of the sample, approximately 0.25% is held by the ten largest clones. Material: naive CD4+ T cells sorted from PBMCs. The source is a woman aged 60-75 years in good health, CMV-negative, and a related stem cell transplant donor.

This sequence joins TRBV5-1 and TRBJ1-6, with D perhaps matching TRBD1 (6 bases). The germline V and J ends were trimmed by 4 bases and 5 bases, with 13 bases remaining between them. This CDR3 contains 15 residues. The V gene's germline CDR1 is SGHRS and CDR2 YFSETQ. The CDR3 here is CASSTKTGHNSPLHF. The CDR3 region has the DNA TGCGCCAGCAGCACGAAGACAGGCCATAATTCACCCCTCCACTTT. Drawing the rest from reference TRBV5-1 and TRBJ1-6, the complete variable domain is KAGVTQTPRYLIKTRGQQVTLSCSPISGHRSVSWYQQTPGQGLQFLFEYFSETQRNKGNFPGRFSGRQFSNSRSEMNVSTLELGDSALYLCASSTKTGHNSPLHFGNGTRLTVT.

V is TRBV4-3 and J is TRBJ1-2; D ambiguous. There are 16 residues in the CDR3. Trimming pared 1 base from V and 2 bases from J, leaving 14 bases between. Germline V gene data show CDR1 as LGHNA and CDR2 as YSLEER. CDR3 region: CASSQVWSPRNYGYTF. In nucleotides, the CDR3 is TGCGCCAGCAGCCAAGTTTGGTCTCCCCGGAACTATGGCTACACCTTC.

The chain carries TRBV6-5 and TRBJ2-7, with D possibly matching TRBD2 (6 bases). The CDR3 runs 15 residues. Trimming pared 4 bases from V and 4 bases from J, leaving 17 bases between. In germline, CDR1 is MNHEY, CDR2 SVGAGI. Written as DNA, the CDR3 is TGTGCCAGCAGTTCTCATCCGGGAGAAGGATACGAGCAGTACTTC. Its protein product is CASSSHPGEGYEQYF.

This chain connects TRBV6-6 to TRBJ2-5, with 9 bases that match TRBD2. Germline-derived CDR1 and CDR2 are MNHNY and SVGAGI (reference sequence). Trimming at V came to 7 bases and at J to 3 bases, leaving 6 bases not matched to a gene. The CDR3 sequence is 14 residues long. The CDR3: CASTGLAREETQYF. CDR3 bases: TGTGCCAGCACCGGACTAGCGAGAGAAGAGACCCAGTACTTC.

The gene calls are TRBV6-5 and TRBJ2-5; 10 bases align to TRBD1. V shed 6 bases, J shed 3 bases, and the junction held 7 bases outside the gene matches. CDR1 MNHEY and CDR2 SVGAGI come from the germline V gene. This CDR3 has 15 residues. DNA of the CDR3: TGTGCCAGCAGCGGGACAGGGGTCGCCAAAGAGACCCAGTACTTC. It yields the protein CASSGTGVAKETQYF.

V is TRBV19 and J is TRBJ2-5, with TRBD1 matching over 9 bases. V lost 6 bases to trimming and J lost 4 bases; unmatched junction nucleotides: 6. The CDR3 length is 14 residues. Germline CDR1 is LNHDA and CDR2 is SQIVND (reference sequence). In nucleotides, the CDR3 is TGTGCCAGTAGCCAAACGACAGGGGGAGAGACCCAGTACTTC. This sequence encodes CASSQTTGGETQYF.

The rearrangement joins TRBV2 to TRBJ2-3, with TRBD2 matching over 7 bases. Germline V lookup: CDR1 SNHLY, CDR2 FYNNEI. Trimming cost V 3 bases and J 4 bases; bases outside gene matches: 4. This CDR3 region has 14 residues. CDR3 sequence reads: CASSEFGRADTQYF. CDR3 nucleotide sequence: TGTGCCAGCAGTGAGTTTGGGAGGGCAGATACGCAGTATTTT.

The chain uses TRBV11-2 and TRBJ2-7, with D perhaps matching TRBD1 (6 bases). Germline assignment: CDR1 SGHAT and CDR2 FQNNGV. Trimming took off 5 bases at V and 4 bases at J, with 9 bases between the two ends. The length of the CDR3 is 12 residues. The CDR3 region is CASSNGQYEQYF. The CDR3 DNA is TGTGCCAGCAGCAATGGACAGTACGAGCAGTACTTC.

The V gene is TRBV5-4, the J gene TRBJ2-5; 9 bases are shared with TRBD1. The J call may not be correct, given that the DNA end is closer to TRBJ2-7. CDR3 length: 15 amino acids. Germline V gene data show CDR1 as SGHNT and CDR2 as YYREEE (reference sequence). The CDR3 DNA reads TGTGCCAGCAGCCCAGGGGACAGGGTAAAGAACGAGCAGTACTTC. Encoded protein: CASSPGDRVKNEQYF.

The chain employs TRBV7-9 and TRBJ2-7, with D possibly TRBD2 on 6 matching bases. The CDR3 length is 12 residues. Trimming cost V 6 bases and J 11 bases, with 17 bases left between them. Per the germline V gene, CDR1 is SEHNR and CDR2 is FQNEAQ (reference sequence). For the CDR3, the DNA is TGTGCCAGCAGTTCTCAAGGGTGGGAGGAGTACTTC. Encoded protein: CASSSQGWEEYF.

V usage is TRBV28 and J usage is TRBJ1-5; D is uncertain. Trimming took off 3 bases at V and 0 bases at J, with 3 bases between the two ends. CDR3 length: 13 residues. Germline values: CDR1 MDHEN, CDR2 SYDVKM. In nucleotides, the CDR3 is TGTGCCAGCAGTTTCAATAGCAATCAGCCCCAGCATTTT. It specifies CASSFNSNQPQHF.

This clone showed up just once. V is TRBV7-9 and J is TRBJ1-5, with D perhaps matching TRBD1 (5 bases). Trimming stripped 2 bases from V and 5 bases from J, with 10 bases between. The CDR3 consists of 14 residues. CDR1 and CDR2 from the germline V gene are SEHNR and FQNEAQ (reference sequence). The DNA for the CDR3 is TGTGCCAGCAGCTTATCGGGAGGGGATCAGCCCCAGCATTTT. Its protein product is CASSLSGGDQPQHF.

J is TRBJ2-7 and V is TRBV30; TRBD1 matches 8 bases. This CDR3 is built from 13 residues. V was pared by 2 bases and J by 3 bases, with 3 bases of the junction left unmatched. The V gene's germline CDR1 is GTSNPN and CDR2 SVGIG (reference sequence). This CDR3 reads CAWSLGQGYEQYF. Here the CDR3 DNA reads TGTGCCTGGAGTTTAGGACAGGGCTACGAGCAGTACTTC.

The rearrangement uses TRBV5-1 and TRBJ2-5; 7 bases agree with TRBD2. The CDR3 spans 14 residues. V shed 2 bases, J shed 1 base, and the junction held 2 bases outside the gene matches. Germline V lookup: CDR1 SGHRS, CDR2 YFSETQ. In nucleotides, the CDR3 is TGCGCCAGCAGCTTAGCGGGGTTCCAAGAGACCCAGTACTTC. Translation: CASSLAGFQETQYF.

The chain has TRBV4-1 and TRBJ1-4, with D maybe TRBD1 (5 bases). With 5 bases removed from V and 8 bases from J, the gap between germline ends came to 12 bases. Germline CDR1 is MGHRA and CDR2 is YSYEKL. This CDR3 spans 13 amino acids. CDR3 DNA: TGCGCCAGCAGCGGGACGGAGGGCGAAAAACTGTTTTTT. Translated, it gives CASSGTEGEKLFF.

The chain carries TRBV11-2 and TRBJ2-2, with 8 bases lining up with TRBD1. CDR3 length: 15 amino acids. Germline loops: CDR1 SGHAT, CDR2 FQNNGV. Unmatched junction bases numbered 7, after V lost 5 bases and J lost 5 bases. The CDR3 region is CASSQTGGRTGELFF. The CDR3, as DNA: TGTGCCAGCAGCCAAACAGGGGGAAGGACCGGGGAGCTGTTTTTT.

The V call is TRBV10-3, the J call TRBJ2-5, with TRBD1 matching over 7 bases. The CDR3 is 15 residues long. Losses at the gene ends were 6 bases for V and 2 bases for J; bases not matched to a gene: 9. The germline CDR1 and CDR2 sequences are ENHRY and SYGVKD. The CDR3 loop reads CAISHRGPQQETQYF. The DNA for the CDR3 is TGTGCCATCAGCCACAGGGGACCCCAACAAGAGACCCAGTACTTC.

This clone has just one count. The V call is TRBV7-2, the J call TRBJ2-7; 9 bases align to TRBD2. The CDR3 sequence is 15 residues long. Per germline, CDR1 SGHTA and CDR2 FQGNSA. V lost 0 bases and J lost 0; bases outside the gene matches: 0. The CDR3 sequence is CASSLASGSSYEQYF. CDR3 in DNA: TGTGCCAGCAGCTTAGCTAGCGGGAGCTCCTACGAGCAGTACTTC.

With regard to this clone: At one boundary the junction diverges from the germline segment, which might be a read error. The chain links TRBV6-6 to TRBJ2-5; a possible D gene is TRBD1 (6 bases). CDR1 is MNHNY, CDR2 SVGAGI, per germline (reference sequence). This CDR3 is 15 amino acids long. The CDR3 nucleotides read TGTGCCAGCAGTTACACGGGCAGGGGCGGAGAGGCCCAGTACTTC. Protein product: CASSYTGRGGEAQYF.

The chain joins TRBV7-9 to TRBJ1-2; 8 nucleotides align to TRBD1. Looked up from germline, CDR1 is SEHNR and CDR2 is FQNEAQ (reference sequence). Trimming removed 5 bases from V and 3 bases from J; junction bases left unmatched: 8. The CDR3 has 15 amino acids. DNA of the CDR3: TGTGCCAGCAGCGTGAGACAGGGGAATGACTATGGCTACACCTTC. Translating gives CASSVRQGNDYGYTF.

The chain has TRBV7-2 and TRBJ1-2, with 10 bases that match TRBD1. CDR3 length: 17 residues. Losses at the gene ends were 4 bases for V and 8 bases for J; bases not matched to a gene: 16. The germline V gene has CDR1 SGHTA and CDR2 FQGNSA. The chain's CDR3 is CASSSPVRGQGLIGYTF. The CDR3 nucleotides read TGTGCCAGCAGCTCACCGGTTCGGGGACAGGGGTTAATCGGCTACACCTTC. The whole variable domain, remainder taken from reference TRBV7-2 and TRBJ1-2, is GAGVSQSPSNKVTEKGKDVELRCDPISGHTALYWYRQSLGQGLEFLIYFQGNSAPDKSGLPSDRFSAERTGGSVSTLTIQRTQQEDSAVYLCASSSPVRGQGLIGYTFGSGTRLTVV.

Written as DNA, the CDR3 is TGTGCCAGCAGTTTAAAGCGGGAGTTTTATGAGCAGTTCTTC. Its protein is CASSLKREFYEQFF. The chain joins TRBV27 to TRBJ2-1; 8 bases line up with TRBD2. The CDR3 runs to 14 residues. The V and J ends lost 2 bases and 8 bases, in that order; junction bases with no gene match: 5. Looked up from germline, CDR1 is MNHEY and CDR2 is SMNVEV (reference sequence).

This clone was seen a single time. V and J are TRBV7-2 and TRBJ2-7, with TRBD2 matching 12 bases. V was clipped by 6 bases and J by 4 bases; unmatched bases: 4. The CDR3 is made up of 14 amino acids. Germline lookup yields CDR1 SGHTA and CDR2 FQGNSA. Written as DNA, the CDR3 is TGTGCCAGCAGGATGACTAGCGGGAGTTACGAGCAGTACTTC. It translates to CASRMTSGSYEQYF.

The chain joins TRBV19 to TRBJ2-1, with TRBD2 identical over 16 bases. The CDR3 is 17 residues long. The germline V gene encodes CDR1 LNHDA and CDR2 SQIVND (reference sequence). V shed 3 bases, J shed 2 bases, and the junction held 1 base outside the gene matches. The CDR3 DNA follows: TGTGCCAGTAGTATCGGGACTAGCGGGGGGGCCTACAATGAGCAGTTCTTC. Translated, it gives CASSIGTSGGAYNEQFF.

The V call is TRBV19, the J call TRBJ1-3; 9 bases fit TRBD1. The V gene end was trimmed by 7 bases and the J gene end by 2 bases; junction bases not matched to a gene: 6. CDR3 length equals 15 residues. Germline V lookup: CDR1 LNHDA, CDR2 SQIVND (reference sequence). The CDR3 reads CASTYRGRTGNTIYF. The DNA for the CDR3 is TGTGCCAGTACCTACAGGGGGCGAACTGGAAACACCATATATTTT.

This chain joins TRBV7-9 and TRBJ1-3, with no clear D. The length of the CDR3 is 13 residues. Trimming took off 6 bases at V and 4 bases at J, with 10 bases between the two ends. Germline lookup yields CDR1 SEHNR and CDR2 FQNEAQ (reference sequence). The CDR3 region has the DNA TGTGCCAGCAGAATAGCGGGGGGAAACACCATATATTTT. Protein product: CASRIAGGNTIYF. Full variable domain (missing parts from reference TRBV7-9 and TRBJ1-3): DTGVSQNPRHKITKRGQNVTFRCDPISEHNRLYWYRQTLGQGPEFLTYFQNEAQLEKSRLLSDRFSAERPKGSFSTLEIQRTEQGDSAMYLCASRIAGGNTIYFGEGSWLTVV.

The V call is TRBV7-9, the J call TRBJ1-1, with D perhaps TRBD1 (5 bases). V was pared by 3 bases and J by 4 bases, with 9 bases between. Germline-derived CDR1 and CDR2 are SEHNR and FQNEAQ (reference sequence). The CDR3 is 13 residues long. The CDR3 nucleotides read TGTGCCAGCAGCTTTACCCAGGGCACTGAAGCTTTCTTT. Its protein is CASSFTQGTEAFF.

The rearrangement uses TRBV30 and TRBJ1-2; D is unclear. The CDR3 spans 12 residues. V was clipped by 2 bases and J by 7 bases, with 11 bases between them. Germline V gives CDR1 GTSNPN, CDR2 SVGIG (reference sequence). Here the CDR3 DNA reads TGTGCCTGGAGTAACGGAGGTTCTGGCTACACCTTC. Its protein product is CAWSNGGSGYTF.